Below, one T cell receptor (beta chain) is given with its context. This entry belongs to a study of blood T cell repertoires in COVID-19. The assay was immunoSEQ multiplex PCR, and TCRdb's table has in-frame clones only and misses some. The table records about 220,000 clones, 70% to 90% of them present only once. Germline loops: CDR1 SGHDT, CDR2 YYEEEE. The CDR3 spans 16 residues. J was trimmed by 5 bases and V by 5 bases; bases with no gene match: 13. Sample: peripheral blood. This chain uses TRBV5-6 with TRBJ2-1; 7 nucleotides match TRBD1. The receptor comes from a woman aged 70-85 years with COVID-19, enrolled during active disease. CDR3 sequence reads: CASSWDSTGRHNEQFF. In nucleotides, the CDR3 is TGTGCCAGCAGTTGGGACAGCACTGGCAGGCACAATGAGCAGTTCTTC. Using reference TRBV5-6 and TRBJ2-1 for the parts outside the CDR3, the full variable domain is DAGVTQSPTHLIKTRGQQVTLRCSPKSGHDTVSWYQQALGQGPQFIFQYYEEEERQRGNFPDRFSGHQFPNYSSELNVNALLLGDSALYLCASSWDSTGRHNEQFFGPGTRLTVL.